This T cell receptor (beta chain) was documented in a study of blood T cell repertoires in COVID-19. Measured with immunoSEQ multiplex PCR; TCRdb has only the in-frame clones, and not every one. The sample has some 300,000 clones, 85% to 90% seen once. The germline V gene encodes CDR1 SGHTA and CDR2 FQGNSA. The V end lost 3 bases, the J end lost 0 bases, and 9 bases lay between the germline ends. This CDR3 has 14 amino acids. Sequenced sample: peripheral blood. The receptor was derived from a woman in her fifties or sixties with COVID-19, enrolled during active disease. This chain uses TRBV7-2 with TRBJ2-7, with D maybe TRBD2 (6 bases). CDR3 loop: CASSFRTNSYEQYF. The CDR3, as DNA: TGTGCCAGCAGCTTCCGGACTAACTCCTACGAGCAGTACTTC.